This is a list of T cell receptor beta chains from one sample in a study of molecular identifiers for immune sequencing clone quantification. TCRdb re-analysed the PCR reads in MiXCR, keeping a single row per CDR3 protein. Of hundreds of thousands of distinct CDR3 sequences in the sample, 20% are singletons; the top ten hold roughly 0.9%. The specimen sequenced was naive CD8+ T cells from blood, with Jurkat cell RNA spiked in. These receptors were collected from a human donor in good health. Some libraries in this study had Jurkat cell RNA spiked in. Each CDR3 is given with its conserved first and last residue. D genes are given only for firm matches. The size entry is marked missing in some rows and otherwise reads once, few, many or a size class.

j_call	d_call	clone_size	v_call	cdr3_aa	cdr3_nt
TRBJ2-7	TRBD1	many	TRBV5-6	CASSFGTGPSYEQYF	TGTGCCAGCAGCTTCGGGACAGGCCCTTCCTACGAGCAGTACTTC
TRBJ2-2	TRBD2	.	TRBV6-2/TRBV6-3	CASIRKAGGYTGELFF	TGTGCCAGCATCCGGAAAGCGGGAGGGTACACCGGGGAGCTGTTTTTT
TRBJ1-1	.	many	TRBV7-9	CASSLTGSAEAFF	TGTGCCAGCAGCTTAACGGGGTCGGCTGAAGCTTTCTTT
TRBJ2-3	TRBD2	.	TRBV20-1	CSARVLAGALTDTQYF	TGCAGTGCTAGAGTGCTAGCGGGGGCCCTCACAGATACGCAGTATTTT
TRBJ2-3	.	many	TRBV11-2	CASSLYVTDREVWKQYF	TGTGCCAGCAGCTTATACGTTACAGACAGGGAGGTGTGGAAGCAGTATTTT
TRBJ1-6	.	many	TRBV15	CATSAQGGPLHF	TGTGCCACCAGCGCACAGGGTGGACCCCTCCACTTT
TRBJ2-7	.	many	TRBV6-6	CASSHGQEGYF	TGTGCCAGCAGCCACGGACAAGAAGGGTACTTC
TRBJ1-1	.	many	TRBV28	CASSSIRGSETEAFF	TGTGCCAGCAGTTCAATCCGGGGAAGTGAAACTGAAGCTTTCTTT
TRBJ2-2	.	.	TRBV19	CASSSLVVAMNTGELFF	TGTGCCAGTAGCTCCCTAGTAGTGGCGATGAACACCGGGGAGCTGTTTTTT
TRBJ2-2	.	many	TRBV19	CASRPQPAPNTGELFF	TGTGCCAGTCGGCCACAACCCGCCCCGAACACCGGGGAGCTGTTTTTT
TRBJ2-7	.	many	TRBV24-1	CATSGRDSPYEQYF	TGTGCCACCAGTGGGCGGGACAGTCCCTACGAGCAGTACTTC
TRBJ2-7	.	many	TRBV28	CASSSPVLEQYF	TGTGCCAGCAGTTCCCCCGTCCTCGAGCAGTACTTC
TRBJ2-2	.	.	TRBV28	CASRRHYTGELFF	TGTGCCAGCAGACGGCACTACACCGGGGAGCTGTTTTTT
TRBJ2-1	.	once	TRBV7-9	CASSRSGNEQSF	TGTGCCAGCAGCCGCAGTGGCAATGAGCAGTCCTTC
TRBJ2-3	.	many	TRBV29-1	CSVALASGSSTDTQYF	TGCAGCGTTGCCCTAGCGAGCGGCTCTAGCACAGATACGCAGTATTTT
TRBJ2-2	.	many	TRBV29-1	CSVQGGDTGELFF	TGCAGCGTTCAGGGGGGAGACACCGGGGAGCTGTTTTTT
TRBJ2-3	TRBD1	many	TRBV5-1	CASRAFGTGFSDTQYF	TGCGCCAGCAGGGCCTTCGGGACAGGGTTTTCAGATACGCAGTATTTT
TRBJ1-1	.	many	TRBV27	CASSLWGSHPEAFF	TGTGCCAGCAGTTTATGGGGGTCTCACCCTGAAGCTTTCTTT
TRBJ2-7	.	many	TRBV6-1	CASSEVGLLMEQYF	TGTGCCAGCAGTGAAGTAGGACTCCTGATGGAGCAGTACTTC
TRBJ2-5	.	many	TRBV2	CASTYRQETQYF	TGTGCCAGCACTTACAGACAAGAGACCCAGTACTTC
TRBJ1-3	.	many	TRBV20-1	CSARDSEITISSGNTIYF	TGCAGTGCTAGAGATTCGGAGATAACGATAAGCTCTGGAAACACCATATATTTT
TRBJ2-3	.	many	TRBV7-9	CASSLAVGVLLDTQYF	TGTGCCAGCAGCTTAGCCGTCGGAGTACTCCTAGATACGCAGTATTTT
TRBJ2-1	.	.	TRBV19	CASSIAEFGEQFF	TGTGCCAGTAGTATCGCCGAATTTGGGGAGCAGTTCTTC
TRBJ2-1	.	few	TRBV12-3/TRBV12-4	CASTLMGPYNEQFF	TGTGCCAGCACCTTGATGGGCCCTTACAATGAGCAGTTCTTC
TRBJ2-6	TRBD1	many	TRBV4-1	CASSQGQGAMSGANVLTF	TGCGCCAGCAGCCAAGGGCAGGGGGCTATGTCTGGGGCCAACGTCCTGACTTTC
TRBJ2-3	.	many	TRBV12-3/TRBV12-4	CASSLRLGPSTDTQYF	TGTGCCAGCAGTCTTAGACTAGGTCCCTCCACAGATACGCAGTATTTT
TRBJ2-1	.	few	TRBV27	CASSPHSGGHAVNEQFF	TGTGCCAGCAGTCCCCATTCGGGCGGACACGCCGTCAATGAGCAGTTCTTC
TRBJ2-3	TRBD1	many	TRBV4-1	CASTPTGGVGDTQYF	TGCGCCAGTACTCCGACAGGGGGCGTGGGAGATACGCAGTATTTT
TRBJ2-2	TRBD1	many	TRBV19	CASSFRTGGTGELFF	TGTGCCAGTAGTTTCAGGACAGGAGGCACCGGGGAGCTGTTTTTT
TRBJ2-2	.	many	TRBV20-1	CSASSGNTGELFF	TGCAGTGCTAGTTCAGGGAACACCGGGGAGCTGTTTTTT
TRBJ2-1	.	few	TRBV20-1	CSARDLLGGFSYNEQFF	TGCAGTGCTAGAGATCTCCTGGGAGGTTTTTCCTACAATGAGCAGTTCTTC
TRBJ2-7	TRBD2	.	TRBV12-3/TRBV12-4	CASRRAGPSYEQYF	TGTGCCAGCAGACGAGCGGGACCCTCCTACGAGCAGTACTTC
TRBJ1-2	TRBD1	many	TRBV29-1	CSVEAEGGDFGYTF	TGCAGCGTTGAAGCCGAAGGGGGCGACTTTGGCTACACCTTC
TRBJ1-1	.	few	TRBV30	CAWAGGVYTEAFF	TGTGCCTGGGCGGGAGGAGTATACACTGAAGCTTTCTTT
TRBJ2-3	TRBD1	.	TRBV28	CASSADRGLRTQYF	TGTGCCAGCAGTGCGGACAGGGGGCTACGCACGCAGTATTTT
TRBJ2-6	TRBD1	many	TRBV6-5	CASRRATGDRMDSGANVLTF	TGTGCCAGCAGGAGAGCAACAGGGGACCGAATGGACTCTGGGGCCAACGTCCTGACTTTC
TRBJ2-5	TRBD1	few	TRBV28	CASNLQGFGETQYF	TGTGCCAGCAACCTACAGGGGTTCGGGGAGACCCAGTACTTC
TRBJ1-5	.	many	TRBV28	CASSLAGLGGNQPQHF	TGTGCCAGCAGTTTGGCGGGACTTGGGGGCAATCAGCCCCAGCATTTT
TRBJ2-2	.	many	TRBV5-6	CASSLGAGNTGELFF	TGTGCCAGCAGCTTGGGTGCGGGCAACACCGGGGAGCTGTTTTTT
TRBJ1-5	.	.	TRBV6-5	CANSLAGNQPQHF	TGTGCCAACAGCCTAGCGGGAAATCAGCCCCAGCATTTT
TRBJ1-1	TRBD1	.	TRBV27	CASSLQTGAEAFF	TGTGCCAGCAGTCTACAGACAGGGGCTGAAGCTTTCTTT
TRBJ1-6	.	many	TRBV4-3	CASSQVGPGSSYNSPLHF	TGCGCCAGCAGCCAAGTTGGTCCGGGGAGCTCCTATAATTCACCCCTCCACTTT
TRBJ2-7	TRBD1	many	TRBV5-1	CASSTGLDRSSYEQYF	TGCGCCAGCAGCACGGGCCTGGACAGGAGCTCCTACGAGCAGTACTTC
TRBJ1-6	.	few	TRBV5-1	CASSYGNVGSSYNSPLHF	TGCGCCAGCAGCTACGGGAATGTGGGCAGCTCCTATAATTCACCCCTCCACTTT
TRBJ2-3	.	many	TRBV27	CASSLLGTDTQYF	TGTGCCAGCAGCTTACTGGGCACAGATACGCAGTATTTT